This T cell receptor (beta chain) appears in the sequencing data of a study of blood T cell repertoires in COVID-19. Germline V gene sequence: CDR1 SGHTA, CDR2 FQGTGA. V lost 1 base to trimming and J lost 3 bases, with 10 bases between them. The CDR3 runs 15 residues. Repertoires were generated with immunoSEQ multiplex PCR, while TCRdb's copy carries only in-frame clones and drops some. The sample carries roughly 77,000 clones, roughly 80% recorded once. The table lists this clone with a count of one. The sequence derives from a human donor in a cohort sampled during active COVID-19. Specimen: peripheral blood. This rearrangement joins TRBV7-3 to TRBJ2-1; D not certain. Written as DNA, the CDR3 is TGTGCCAGCAGCTTAATGAGGTCAGACTACAATGAGCAGTTCTTC. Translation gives CASSLMRSDYNEQFF.